This T cell receptor (beta chain) was documented in a study of CD8 T cells in Susac syndrome. Overall study results and limits: Clonal expansion was missing from Susac syndrome CD4+ T cell repertoires.

Random-hexamer reverse transcription was applied to about 0.45 to 1 ug RNA. Amplification of the TCR beta CDR3 was carried out by immunoSEQ multiplex PCR, which spanned a total of 54 Vbeta and 13 Jbeta segments. One entry per CDR3 protein, called by TCRdb with MiXCR from the immunoSEQ multiplex PCR reads. The sample has about 140,000 distinct CDR3 sequences, roughly 94% seen once. TCR beta sequencing covered blood CD8+ and CD4+ T cells. TEMRA cells were enriched by FACS, while CD8+ and CD4+ T cells were obtained through a negative isolation that was performed magnetically. Details on this clonotype: The antigen remains undetermined.

CDR1 is SGHDN, CDR2 FVKESK, per germline. This CDR3 contains 13 residues. Losses at the gene ends were 6 bases for V and 7 bases for J; bases not matched to a gene: 3. This clonotype was obtained from a human donor with Susac syndrome. V gene TRBV14 combines with J gene TRBJ1-6, with TRBD1 matching over 7 bases. The sequenced material came from CD4+ T cells from PBMCs. CDR3 in amino acids: CASSLQGNSPLHF. The CDR3 bases are TGTGCCAGCAGTCTACAGGGGAATTCACCCCTCCACTTT.